This TCR beta chain came from a study of blood T cell repertoires in COVID-19. Study background: T cells, B-cell-depleted T cells, or PBMCs supplied cDNA or gDNA.

In the authors' methods: Quantification of nucleated cells was approximated via reference gene primer amplification. Using immunoSEQ multiplex PCR, the repertoire was profiled, and TCRdb retains in-frame clones only, with some absent. D and trimming come from the DNA, and the V and J calls and clone size come from that table. The table has approximately 240,000 clones, approximately 92% seen once; the top ten hold under 4%. This clone has just one count. The CDR3 length is 14 residues. Trimming took 5 bases from V and 6 from J; bases not matched to a gene: 6. Germline V gives CDR1 KGHSH, CDR2 LQKENI. Participants, 18 to 89 years old, spanned some 23 US areas. Cohorts were assigned according to the clinical history that participants reported.

V is TRBV18 and J is TRBJ1-2; the match to TRBD1 covers 10 bases. The origin of this receptor is a woman younger than 35 in a cohort exposed to, infected with or recovered from COVID-19 (not recorded which). Sequencing used PBMCs or T cells enriched from blood (not recorded which). The CDR3 is CASSSRTGGHGYTF. The DNA of the CDR3 is TGTGCCAGCTCATCACGGACAGGGGGACATGGCTACACCTTC.